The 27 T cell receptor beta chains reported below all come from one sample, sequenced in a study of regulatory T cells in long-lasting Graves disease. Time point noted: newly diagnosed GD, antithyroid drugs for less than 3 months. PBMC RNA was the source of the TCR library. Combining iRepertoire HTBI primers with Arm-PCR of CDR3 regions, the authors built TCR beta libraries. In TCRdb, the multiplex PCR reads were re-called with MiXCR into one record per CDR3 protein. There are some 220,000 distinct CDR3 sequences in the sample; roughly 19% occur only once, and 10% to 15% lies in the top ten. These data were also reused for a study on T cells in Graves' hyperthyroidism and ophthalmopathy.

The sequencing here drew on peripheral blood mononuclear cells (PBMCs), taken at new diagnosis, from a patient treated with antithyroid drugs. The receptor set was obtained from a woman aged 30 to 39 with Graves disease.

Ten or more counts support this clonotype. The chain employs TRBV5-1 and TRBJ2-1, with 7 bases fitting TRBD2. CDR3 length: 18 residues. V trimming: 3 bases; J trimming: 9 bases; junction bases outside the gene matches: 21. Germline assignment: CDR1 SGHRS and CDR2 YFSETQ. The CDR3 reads CASSSPPGRQYPGGEQFF. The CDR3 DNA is TGCGCCAGCAGCTCCCCCCCGGGGAGACAATACCCGGGGGGTGAGCAGTTCTTC.

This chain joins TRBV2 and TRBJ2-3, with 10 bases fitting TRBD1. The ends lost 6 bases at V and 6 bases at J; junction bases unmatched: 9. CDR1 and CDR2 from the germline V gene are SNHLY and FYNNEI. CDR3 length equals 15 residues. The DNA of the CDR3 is TGTGCCAGCAGCCTCCGGACAGGGGGTTTTGATACGCAGTATTTT. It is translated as CASSLRTGGFDTQYF.

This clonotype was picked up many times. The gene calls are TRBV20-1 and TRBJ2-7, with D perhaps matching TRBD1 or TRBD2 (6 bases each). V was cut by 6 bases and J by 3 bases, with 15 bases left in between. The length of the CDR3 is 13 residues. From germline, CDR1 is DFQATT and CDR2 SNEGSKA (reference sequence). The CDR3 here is CSAEGDQDYEQYF. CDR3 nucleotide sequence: TGCAGTGCGGAGGGGGACCAAGACTACGAGCAGTACTTC.

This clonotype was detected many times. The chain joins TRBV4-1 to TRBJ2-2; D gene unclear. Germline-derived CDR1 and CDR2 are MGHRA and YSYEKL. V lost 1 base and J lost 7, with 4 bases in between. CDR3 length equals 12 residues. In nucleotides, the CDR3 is TGCGCCAGCAGCCAAGCCAACGGGGAGCTGTTTTTT. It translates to CASSQANGELFF.

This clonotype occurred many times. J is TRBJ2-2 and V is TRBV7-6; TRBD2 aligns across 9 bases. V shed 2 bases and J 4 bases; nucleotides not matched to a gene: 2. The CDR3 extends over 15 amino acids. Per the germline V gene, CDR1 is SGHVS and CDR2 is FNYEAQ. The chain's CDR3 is CASSLLSGSTGELFF. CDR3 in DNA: TGTGCCAGCAGCTTACTTAGCGGGAGCACCGGGGAGCTGTTTTTT.

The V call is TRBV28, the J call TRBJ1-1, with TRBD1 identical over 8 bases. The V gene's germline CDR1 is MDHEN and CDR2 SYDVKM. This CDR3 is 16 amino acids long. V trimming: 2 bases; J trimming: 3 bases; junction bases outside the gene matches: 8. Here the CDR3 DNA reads TGTGCCAGCAGTTTACCCACTCAGGGGGCGCACACTGAAGCTTTCTTT. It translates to CASSLPTQGAHTEAFF. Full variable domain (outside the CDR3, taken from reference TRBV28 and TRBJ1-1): DVKVTQSSRYLVKRTGEKVFLECVQDMDHENMFWYRQDPGLGLRLIYFSYDVKMKEKGDIPEGYSVSREKKERFSLILESASTNQTSMYLCASSLPTQGAHTEAFFGQGTRLTVV.

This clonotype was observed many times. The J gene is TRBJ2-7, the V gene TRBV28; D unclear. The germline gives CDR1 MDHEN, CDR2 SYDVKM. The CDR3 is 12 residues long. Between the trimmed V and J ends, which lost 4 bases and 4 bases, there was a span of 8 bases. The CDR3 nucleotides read TGTGCCAGCAGTTCCGCCATTTACGAGCAGTACTTC. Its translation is CASSSAIYEQYF.

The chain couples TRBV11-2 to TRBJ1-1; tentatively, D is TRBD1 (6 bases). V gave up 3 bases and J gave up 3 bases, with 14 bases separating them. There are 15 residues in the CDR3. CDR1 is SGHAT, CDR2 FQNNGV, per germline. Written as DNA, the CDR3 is TGTGCCAGCAGCTTGTGGGGGCTCGGCGACACTGAAGCTTTCTTT. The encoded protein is CASSLWGLGDTEAFF.

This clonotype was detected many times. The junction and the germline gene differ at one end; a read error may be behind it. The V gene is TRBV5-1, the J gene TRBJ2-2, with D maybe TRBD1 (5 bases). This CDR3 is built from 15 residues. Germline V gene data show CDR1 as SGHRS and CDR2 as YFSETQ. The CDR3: CASSLSTANTGELFF. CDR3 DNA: TGTGCCAGCAGCTTGTCGACAGCGAACACCGGGGAGCTGTTTTTT.

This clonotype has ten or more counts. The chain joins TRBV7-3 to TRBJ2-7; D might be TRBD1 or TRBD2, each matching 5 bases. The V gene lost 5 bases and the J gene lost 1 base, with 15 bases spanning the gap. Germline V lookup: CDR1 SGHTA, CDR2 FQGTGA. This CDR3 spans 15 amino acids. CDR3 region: CASSHHGDGSYEQYF. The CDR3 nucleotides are TGTGCCAGCAGCCACCACGGGGACGGTTCCTACGAGCAGTACTTC. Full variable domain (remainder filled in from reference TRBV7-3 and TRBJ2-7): GAGVSQTPSNKVTEKGKYVELRCDPISGHTALYWYRQSLGQGPEFLIYFQGTGAADDSGLPNDRFFAVRPEGSVSTLKIQRTERGDSAVYLCASSHHGDGSYEQYFGPGTRLTVT.

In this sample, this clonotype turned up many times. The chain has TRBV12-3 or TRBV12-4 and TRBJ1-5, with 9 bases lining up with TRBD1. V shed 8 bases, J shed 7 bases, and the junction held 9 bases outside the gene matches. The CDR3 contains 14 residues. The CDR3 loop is CASGLQGARQPQHF. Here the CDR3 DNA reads TGTGCCAGCGGACTACAGGGGGCAAGACAGCCCCAGCATTTT.

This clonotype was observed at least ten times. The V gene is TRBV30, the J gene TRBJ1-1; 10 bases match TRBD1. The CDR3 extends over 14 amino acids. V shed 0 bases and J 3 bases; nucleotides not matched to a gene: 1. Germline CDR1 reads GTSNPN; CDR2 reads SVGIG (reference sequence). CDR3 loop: CAWSVGTGDTEAFF. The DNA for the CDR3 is TGTGCCTGGAGTGTTGGGACAGGGGACACTGAAGCTTTCTTT.

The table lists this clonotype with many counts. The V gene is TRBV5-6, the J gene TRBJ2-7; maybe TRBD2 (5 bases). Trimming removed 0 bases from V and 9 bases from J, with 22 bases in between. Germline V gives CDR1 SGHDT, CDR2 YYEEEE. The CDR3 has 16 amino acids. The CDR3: CASSLGGGGRAYGQYF. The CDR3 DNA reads TGTGCCAGCAGCTTGGGAGGAGGAGGACGGGCCTATGGGCAGTACTTC.

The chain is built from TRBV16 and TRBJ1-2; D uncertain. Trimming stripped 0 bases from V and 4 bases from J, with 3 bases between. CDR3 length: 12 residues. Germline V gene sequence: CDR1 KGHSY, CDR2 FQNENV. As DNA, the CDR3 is TGTGCCAGCAGCCAATCGACCTATGGCTACACCTTC. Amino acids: CASSQSTYGYTF.

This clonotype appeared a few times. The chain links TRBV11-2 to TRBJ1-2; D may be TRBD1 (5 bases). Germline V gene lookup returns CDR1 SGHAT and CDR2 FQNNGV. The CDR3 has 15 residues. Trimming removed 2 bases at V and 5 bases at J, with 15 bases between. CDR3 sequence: CASSLTSGLNYGYTF. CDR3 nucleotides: TGTGCCAGCAGCTTAACGTCGGGACTTAATTATGGCTACACCTTC.

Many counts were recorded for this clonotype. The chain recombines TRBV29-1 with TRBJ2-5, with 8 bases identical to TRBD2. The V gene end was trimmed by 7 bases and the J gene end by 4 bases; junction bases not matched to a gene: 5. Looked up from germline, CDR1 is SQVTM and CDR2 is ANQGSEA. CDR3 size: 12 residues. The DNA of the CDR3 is TGCAGCGCGGGGGGGGGGGGAGAGACCCAGTACTTC. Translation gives CSAGGGGETQYF.

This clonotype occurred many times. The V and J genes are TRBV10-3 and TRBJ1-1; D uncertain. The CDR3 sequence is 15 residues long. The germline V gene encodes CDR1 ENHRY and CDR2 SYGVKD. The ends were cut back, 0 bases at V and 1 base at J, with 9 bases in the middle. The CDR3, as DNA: TGTGCCATCAGTGAGTCGTCAATACGGAACACTGAAGCTTTCTTT. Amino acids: CAISESSIRNTEAFF.

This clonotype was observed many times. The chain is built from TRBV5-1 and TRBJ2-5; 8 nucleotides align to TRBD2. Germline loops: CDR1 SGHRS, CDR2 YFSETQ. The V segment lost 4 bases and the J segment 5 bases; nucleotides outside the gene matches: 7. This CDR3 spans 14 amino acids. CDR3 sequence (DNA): TGCGCCAGCAGCCAGGGACTAGGGGGTGAGACCCAGTACTTC. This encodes CASSQGLGGETQYF.

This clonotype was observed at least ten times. CDR3 coding DNA: TGTGCCAGCAGCCACCAGGGCAGCAACTACGAGCAGTACTTC. Translation: CASSHQGSNYEQYF. J is TRBJ2-7 and V is TRBV11-2; tentative D call: TRBD1 (5 bases). CDR3 length: 14 residues. Per germline, CDR1 SGHAT and CDR2 FQNNGV. V lost 5 bases, J lost 3 bases, and 14 bases lay in between.

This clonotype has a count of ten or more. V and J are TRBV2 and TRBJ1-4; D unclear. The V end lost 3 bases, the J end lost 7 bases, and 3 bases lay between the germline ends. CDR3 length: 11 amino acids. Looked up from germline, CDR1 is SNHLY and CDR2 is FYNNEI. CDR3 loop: CASSDAEKLFF. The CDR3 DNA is TGTGCCAGCAGTGATGCTGAAAAACTGTTTTTT.

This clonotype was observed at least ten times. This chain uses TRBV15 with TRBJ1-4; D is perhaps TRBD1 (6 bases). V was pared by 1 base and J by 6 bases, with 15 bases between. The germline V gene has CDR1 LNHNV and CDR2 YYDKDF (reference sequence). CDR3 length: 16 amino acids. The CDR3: CATSRGTTGPDEKLFF. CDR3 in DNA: TGTGCCACCAGCAGAGGGACGACAGGCCCTGATGAAAAACTGTTTTTT.

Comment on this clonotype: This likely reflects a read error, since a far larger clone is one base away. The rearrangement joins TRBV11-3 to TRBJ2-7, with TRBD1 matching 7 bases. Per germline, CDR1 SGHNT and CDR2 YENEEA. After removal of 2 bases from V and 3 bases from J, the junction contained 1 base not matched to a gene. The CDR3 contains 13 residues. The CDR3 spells CASSLRTGYEQYF. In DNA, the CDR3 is TGTGCCAGCAGCTTACGGACAGGCTACGAGCAGTACTTC.

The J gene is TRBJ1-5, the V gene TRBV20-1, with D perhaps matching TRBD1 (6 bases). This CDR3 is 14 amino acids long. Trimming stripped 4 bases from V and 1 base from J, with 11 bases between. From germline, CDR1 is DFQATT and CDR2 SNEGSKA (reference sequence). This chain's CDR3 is CSATVGQSNQPQHF. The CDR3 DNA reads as TGCAGTGCTACCGTCGGACAGAGCAATCAGCCCCAGCATTTT.

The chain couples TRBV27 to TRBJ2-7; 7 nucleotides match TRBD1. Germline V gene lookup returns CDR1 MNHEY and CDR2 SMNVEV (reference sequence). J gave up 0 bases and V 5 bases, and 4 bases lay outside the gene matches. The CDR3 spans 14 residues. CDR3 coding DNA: TGTGCCAGCAGTAAACGGGACAGCTCCTACGAGCAGTACTTC. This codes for CASSKRDSSYEQYF.

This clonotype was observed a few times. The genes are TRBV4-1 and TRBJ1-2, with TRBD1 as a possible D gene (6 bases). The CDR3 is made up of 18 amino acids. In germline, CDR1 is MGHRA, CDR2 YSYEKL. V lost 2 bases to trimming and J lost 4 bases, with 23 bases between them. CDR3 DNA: TGCGCCAGCAGCCAAATCCGGGCCTGGGGGGCTCAAGGCTATGGCTACACCTTC. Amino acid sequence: CASSQIRAWGAQGYGYTF.

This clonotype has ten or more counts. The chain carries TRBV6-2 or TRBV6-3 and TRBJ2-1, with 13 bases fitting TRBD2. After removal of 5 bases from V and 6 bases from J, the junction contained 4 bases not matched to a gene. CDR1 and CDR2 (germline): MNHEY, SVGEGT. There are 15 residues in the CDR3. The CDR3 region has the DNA TGTGCCAGCAGTACCTGGACTAGCGGGGGCAATGAGCAGTTCTTC. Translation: CASSTWTSGGNEQFF.

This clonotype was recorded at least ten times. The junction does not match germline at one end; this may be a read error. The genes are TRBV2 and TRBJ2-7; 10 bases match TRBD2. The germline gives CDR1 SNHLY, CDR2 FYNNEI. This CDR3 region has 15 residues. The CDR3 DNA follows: TGTGTCAGCAGTCTAAGTAGCGGGAGGCACTACGAGCAGTACTTC. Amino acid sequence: CVSSLSSGRHYEQYF. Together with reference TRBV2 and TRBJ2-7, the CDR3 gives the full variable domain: EPEVTQTPSHQVTQMGQEVILRCVPISNHLYFYWYRQILGQKVEFLVSFYNNEISEKSEIFDDQFSVERPDGSNFTLKIRSTKLEDSAMYFCVSSLSSGRHYEQYFGPGTRLTVT.